The next 17 T cell receptor beta chains were all read from a single sample in a study of STAT3 mutations in large granular lymphocyte leukemia. Findings and caveats of the study: At least one immunodominant TCR beta clonotype appeared in every T-cell large granular lymphocyte leukemia patient.

The antigens of these receptors remain unknown. Assay used: immunoSEQ multiplex PCR; TCRdb lists only in-frame clones, some missing. The data show approximately 29,000 clones, with about 90% seen just once and about 13% held by the top ten. Source material: peripheral blood mononuclear cells. Receptor source: a man in his 60s with T-cell large granular lymphocyte leukemia. Some clones in this sample may be carry-over from other donors' samples.

The gene calls are TRBV19 and TRBJ2-7; D is unresolved. V lost 4 bases to trimming and J lost 3 bases, with 13 bases between them. Germline V gene lookup returns CDR1 LNHDA and CDR2 SQIVND (reference sequence). This CDR3 is 14 amino acids long. The CDR3 bases are TGTGCCAGTAGTAAGGCCGGGTCCAACTACGAGCAGTACTTC. It translates to CASSKAGSNYEQYF.

The chain carries TRBV6-5 and TRBJ2-5, with 7 bases that match TRBD1. Trimming removed 9 bases from V and 2 bases from J; junction bases left unmatched: 9. The CDR3 contains 14 residues. CDR1 and CDR2 from the germline V gene are MNHEY and SVGAGI. The CDR3 spells CASRRAGGQETQYF. In DNA, the CDR3 is TGTGCCAGTCGCCGGGCAGGGGGACAAGAGACCCAGTACTTC.

This clone was seen just once. The V call is TRBV25-1, the J call TRBJ2-5, with 7 bases aligning to TRBD2. This CDR3 comprises 15 residues. The V and J ends lost 6 bases and 4 bases, in that order; junction bases with no gene match: 11. CDR1 is MGHDK and CDR2 is SYGVNS in the germline V gene. Here the CDR3 DNA reads TGTGCCAGCAGCCTGACTAGCATTCTAATAGAGACCCAGTACTTC. It translates to CASSLTSILIETQYF.

The gene calls are TRBV5-1 and TRBJ2-1, with 8 bases matching TRBD2. Germline V lookup: CDR1 SGHRS, CDR2 YFSETQ. V was pared by 0 bases and J by 9 bases, with 11 bases of the junction left unmatched. There are 16 residues in the CDR3. The CDR3 DNA sequence: TGCGCCAGCAGCTTGGAGGTTAGCGGGGCATCGGTTGAGCAGTTCTTC. Amino acids: CASSLEVSGASVEQFF.

CDR3: CASSKALRRQGNEKLFF. The CDR3 DNA reads as TGTGCCAGCAGCAAAGCGCTAAGGAGACAGGGGAATGAAAAACTGTTTTTT. The chain is built from TRBV21-1 and TRBJ1-4; the table's D call, TRBD1, has no DNA check behind it. TRBV21-1 is shown as a pseudogene. This CDR3 region has 17 residues.

The chain uses TRBV5-6 and TRBJ2-7, with D possibly being TRBD1 or TRBD2 (5 bases each). V lost 7 bases and J lost 3, with 8 bases in between. Germline values: CDR1 SGHDT, CDR2 YYEEEE. The CDR3 has 11 amino acids. DNA for the CDR3: TGTGCCAGCGGGACGGACTACGAGCAGTACTTC. Translating it yields CASGTDYEQYF.

This clone was recorded a few times. CDR3 protein: CASSQGQGGTYEQYF. The CDR3 nucleotides read TGCGCCAGCAGCCAGGGACAGGGGGGCACCTACGAGCAGTACTTC. This chain links TRBV4-1 with TRBJ2-7; 11 bases line up with TRBD1. Germline V gene lookup returns CDR1 MGHRA and CDR2 YSYEKL. The V gene end was trimmed by 3 bases and the J gene end by 2 bases; junction bases not matched to a gene: 3. This CDR3 has 15 residues.

The V and J genes are TRBV29-1 and TRBJ2-7; D is possibly TRBD1 (6 bases). The germline V and J ends were trimmed by 6 bases and 3 bases, with 12 bases remaining between them. The CDR3 covers 12 residues. CDR1 and CDR2 (germline): SQVTM, ANQGSEA. The CDR3 DNA is TGCAGCGTCACCACAGGGAACTACGAGCAGTACTTC. Translation: CSVTTGNYEQYF.

By share, this clone ranks as medium-sized. The chain has TRBV19 and TRBJ1-2, with D unclear. The CDR3 has 12 amino acids. Germline assignment: CDR1 LNHDA and CDR2 SQIVND (reference sequence). Between the trimmed V and J ends, which lost 5 bases and 8 bases, there was a span of 12 bases. The CDR3 loop is CASSPQREGYTF. The CDR3 DNA reads as TGTGCCAGTAGTCCCCAGAGGGAAGGCTACACCTTC.

The chain joins TRBV5-4 to TRBJ2-7; perhaps D is TRBD1 or TRBD2 (6 bases each). The V end lost 4 bases, the J end lost 5 bases, and 19 bases lay between the germline ends. Germline V gene data show CDR1 as SGHNT and CDR2 as YYREEE (reference sequence). This CDR3 contains 15 residues. The chain's CDR3 is CASSPGGPGRDEQYF. Written as DNA, the CDR3 is TGTGCCAGCAGCCCCGGGGGCCCGGGAAGGGACGAGCAGTACTTC.

In its sample, this clone was seen once. The chain joins TRBV5-6 to TRBJ2-7; possibly TRBD1 for D (6 bases). V was shortened by 3 bases and J by 0 bases, with 10 bases between the two germline ends. Germline CDR1 reads SGHDT; CDR2 reads YYEEEE. CDR3 size: 14 residues. CDR3 sequence (DNA): TGTGCCAGCAGCTCTGGGGGCAGCTCCTACGAGCAGTACTTC. It encodes CASSSGGSSYEQYF.

V gene TRBV9 combines with J gene TRBJ1-5, with D perhaps TRBD1 (6 bases). This CDR3 contains 15 residues. The V gene's germline CDR1 is SGDLS and CDR2 YYNGEE. The V end lost 0 bases, the J end lost 6 bases, and 13 bases lay between the germline ends. CDR3 DNA sequence: TGTGCCAGCAGCGTAGGGGGGCAGACCGTTCAGCCCCAGCATTTT. This gives the protein CASSVGGQTVQPQHF.

The J gene is TRBJ2-3, the V gene TRBV9; D could derive from TRBD1 or TRBD2 (6 bases each). The V end was cut by 3 bases, the J end by 6 bases, with 17 bases between. Germline V gene sequence: CDR1 SGDLS, CDR2 YYNGEE. There are 15 residues in the CDR3. DNA for the CDR3: TGTGCCAGCAGCGGAGGTCCGGGGGCCCAGGATACGCAGTATTTT. This sequence encodes CASSGGPGAQDTQYF.

This rearrangement joins TRBV5-1 to TRBJ1-2, with unresolved D. The V gene's germline CDR1 is SGHRS and CDR2 YFSETQ. Deletions cut 2 bases from V and 3 bases from J, with 8 bases between. The CDR3 is 13 amino acids. The CDR3 bases are TGCGCCAGCAGCTTTGCCGGCGACTATGGCTACACCTTC. Residues: CASSFAGDYGYTF.

The V call is TRBV15, the J call TRBJ2-4; no definite D call. The CDR3 contains 14 residues. Trimming took off 3 bases at V and 7 bases at J, with 13 bases between the two ends. CDR1 LNHNV and CDR2 YYDKDF come from the germline V gene (reference sequence). This chain's CDR3 is CATSSRRQGNIQYF. CDR3 nucleotide sequence: TGTGCCACCAGCAGCCGGCGTCAAGGGAACATTCAGTACTTC. The full variable domain, completed using reference TRBV15 and TRBJ2-4, is DAMVIQNPRYQVTQFGKPVTLSCSQTLNHNVMYWYQQKSSQAPKLLFHYYDKDFNNEADTPDNFQSRRPNTSFCFLDIRSPGLGDTAMYLCATSSRRQGNIQYFGAGTRLSVL.

CDR3 region: CASSSGAQETQYF. The CDR3, as DNA: TGCGCCAGCAGCTCAGGAGCCCAAGAGACCCAGTACTTC. This chain connects TRBV5-1 to TRBJ2-5, with D uncertain. Germline-derived CDR1 and CDR2 are SGHRS and YFSETQ. The CDR3 runs to 13 residues. V lost 3 bases to trimming and J lost 1 base, with 7 bases between them.

This clone was seen a few times. The rearrangement uses TRBV18 and TRBJ2-7, with 8 bases matching TRBD1. The CDR3 spans 12 residues. The germline gives CDR1 KGHSH, CDR2 LQKENI. The V and J ends lost 1 base and 7 bases, in that order; junction bases with no gene match: 0. This chain's CDR3 is CASSPRQGEQYF. The DNA of the CDR3 is TGTGCCAGCTCACCACGACAGGGGGAGCAGTACTTC.